The rows below give T cell receptor beta chains drawn from one sample of a study of hypomethylating agent response in myelodysplastic syndrome. The repertoire was sequenced with immunoSEQ multiplex PCR; TCRdb's copy has only in-frame clones and lacks some. The data hold a few thousand clones, with around 87% observed a single time. This specimen was bone marrow, taken before or after starting hypomethylating agent treatment for myelodysplastic syndrome (not recorded which). The source is a human donor with myelodysplastic syndrome. Both conserved end residues are trimmed from each CDR3. D genes are given only for firm matches. The size entry is marked missing in some rows and otherwise reads once, few, many or a size class.

15,.,TRBV19,TRBJ2-3,.,ASSIDLSGGGTDTQY
11,.,TRBV6-1,TRBJ2-2,TRBD2,ASDLAGVGELF
10,.,TRBV11-2,TRBJ1-1,TRBD1,ASSLDQGGAF
10,few,TRBV13,TRBJ1-1,TRBD1,ASSGGAGEAF
13,once,TRBV18,TRBJ2-3,TRBD2,ASVETSGGTDTQY
10,.,TRBV5-6,TRBJ1-2,.,ASSFGEGGYT
13,.,TRBV4-1,TRBJ2-1,.,ASSRGSPGFDEQF
12,.,TRBV29-1,TRBJ2-5,TRBD1,SVTTTGAVETQY
10,.,TRBV10-3,TRBJ2-3,.,ASAVGADTQY
14,.,TRBV5-1,TRBJ2-3,.,ASSLGGPSNTDTQY
10,.,TRBV5-1,TRBJ1-1,.,ASSSTDAEAF
14,.,TRBV9,TRBJ2-3,.,ASSVDRPISTDTQY
14,once,TRBV6-5,TRBJ2-5,TRBD2,ASSYATGGLGETQY
12,.,TRBV6-6,TRBJ1-5,.,ASSYSQGDQPQH
12,once,TRBV19,TRBJ2-1,.,ASSIGNPGDEQF
14,.,TRBV4-1,TRBJ1-4,.,ASSQVERGVNEKLF
14,.,TRBV5-1,TRBJ2-3,.,ASSFWAGASTDTQY
14,few,TRBV5-1,TRBJ2-2,.,ASTLIQPTQTGELF
12,.,TRBV6-5,TRBJ1-1,.,ASSPGEGNTEAF
13,.,TRBV21-1,TRBJ2-7,.,ASSLYSDRPYEQY
12,.,TRBV7-9,TRBJ1-2,.,ASSSDSFGYGYT
11,.,TRBV29-1,TRBJ2-2,.,SAVRVSTGELF